This T cell receptor (beta chain) was recovered during a study of cytomegalovirus exposure and HLA in healthy donors. Study-level findings and limits: In vitro, a few CMV-associated chains proved specific for CMV antigens. Reports state that TCR beta sequences accurately predicted most subjects' HLA-A and HLA-B alleles. The records held CMV serostatus as the only immune exposure information.

The PCR used 60 Vbeta and 13 Jbeta primers. Per the authors' pipeline: In a later analysis, the count reached 75 million to 90 million unique TCR beta chains, with 10 million to 14 million shared. Repertoires were generated with immunoSEQ multiplex PCR, while TCRdb's copy carries only in-frame clones and drops some. The DNA was the basis for D and trimming; V, J and clone size are from that table. This sample has some 140,000 clones, with more than 70% found just once. This clone was seen more than once but under ten times. Its antigen is unidentified. The CDR3 runs to 17 residues. CDR1 is SNHLY and CDR2 is FYNNEI in the germline V gene. V lost 3 bases to trimming and J lost 4 bases; unmatched junction nucleotides: 8.

The clonotype originates from a woman between 55 and 75 years old in good health and CMV-seronegative. Sequenced: PBMCs. V is TRBV2 and J is TRBJ2-1; 11 bases are shared with TRBD1. The CDR3 DNA follows: TGTGCCAGCAGTGATAAGCGCCGGGACAGGGGGTACAATGAGCAGTTCTTC. Its translation is CASSDKRRDRGYNEQFF.